Each of the 30 T cell receptor beta chains below was sequenced from the same sample in a study of early T cells in non-severe SARS-CoV-2 infection. One entry per CDR3 protein, called by TCRdb with MiXCR from the 5' RACE reads. Among 30,000 to 40,000 distinct CDR3 sequences listed, 5.4% were seen once. The sample was whole blood. The receptors were gathered from an adult who was a healthcare worker with PCR-confirmed SARS-CoV-2 infection or an uninfected control (not recorded which).

This clonotype appeared many times. V gene TRBV6-6 combines with J gene TRBJ2-2; a possible D gene is TRBD2 (5 bases). Trimming stripped 6 bases from V and 7 bases from J, with 18 bases between. Germline V gives CDR1 MNHNY, CDR2 SVGAGI (reference sequence). The CDR3 length is 15 residues. CDR3 loop: CASSPGLGEIGELFF. The CDR3 bases are TGTGCCAGCAGCCCTGGACTTGGCGAAATCGGGGAGCTGTTTTTT.

This clonotype has ten or more counts. The chain employs TRBV6-2 or TRBV6-3 and TRBJ1-2; D is unclear. V shed 6 bases and J shed 3 bases, with 14 bases lying between them. The CDR3 has 14 residues. Germline CDR1 reads MNHEY; CDR2 reads SVGEGT. The CDR3 sequence: CASRSAGEDYGYTF. The CDR3 DNA is TGTGCCAGCAGATCCGCGGGAGAGGACTATGGCTACACCTTC.

This clonotype has a count of ten or more. The chain has TRBV12-3 or TRBV12-4 and TRBJ2-7, with 10 bases identical to TRBD1. The CDR3 is 15 residues long. V lost 5 bases to trimming and J lost 7 bases; unmatched junction nucleotides: 11. Here the CDR3 reads CASSQTGTGVLEQYF. The CDR3 DNA sequence: TGTGCCAGCAGTCAAACCGGGACAGGGGTCCTGGAGCAGTACTTC.

This clonotype was counted many times. The genes are TRBV5-1 and TRBJ2-7, with 12 bases that match TRBD2. In germline, CDR1 is SGHRS, CDR2 YFSETQ. J was trimmed by 4 bases and V by 7 bases; bases with no gene match: 6. CDR3 size: 14 residues. This chain's CDR3 is CASVPTSGSYEQYF. CDR3 coding DNA: TGCGCCAGCGTACCGACTAGCGGGAGTTACGAGCAGTACTTC.

In its sample, this clonotype was seen a few times. The V gene is TRBV14, the J gene TRBJ2-1; tentative D call: TRBD2 (6 bases). CDR1 is SGHDN, CDR2 FVKESK, per germline. Trimming took 2 bases from V and 3 from J, leaving 11 bases between them. The CDR3 loop spans 15 amino acids. CDR3 amino acids: CASSQLEGLYNEQFF. CDR3 DNA: TGTGCCAGCAGCCAATTGGAGGGACTCTACAATGAGCAGTTCTTC.

This clonotype was recorded many times. The chain has TRBV11-2 and TRBJ2-5; either TRBD1 or TRBD2 may supply D (5 bases each). CDR1 is SGHAT and CDR2 is FQNNGV in the germline V gene. V dropped 3 bases and J dropped 2 bases, with 16 bases sitting between them. CDR3 length: 16 amino acids. The CDR3 protein is CASSLRGTVNQETQYF. The DNA for the CDR3 is TGTGCCAGCAGCTTGAGAGGGACGGTCAATCAAGAGACCCAGTACTTC.

The chain combines TRBV6-6 with TRBJ1-1; tentative D call: TRBD1 (5 bases). Germline V gives CDR1 MNHNY, CDR2 SVGAGI (reference sequence). Trimming removed 6 bases at V and 4 bases at J, with 15 bases between. The CDR3 is 14 amino acids. In DNA form, the CDR3 reads TGTGCCAGCAGCCCCCCCGGGGGTAGCACTGAAGCTTTCTTT. Protein: CASSPPGGSTEAFF.

For the CDR3, the DNA is TGCAGTGCTACCCATGGCAGCTCTTACACCGGGGAGCTGTTTTTT. The encoded protein is CSATHGSSYTGELFF. The genes are TRBV20-1 and TRBJ2-2; D uncertain. V lost 4 bases to trimming and J lost 3 bases, with 15 bases between them. The CDR3 runs 15 residues. Germline CDR1 and CDR2: DFQATT and SNEGSKA (reference sequence).

J is TRBJ2-3 and V is TRBV20-1; 14 nucleotides align to TRBD2. The CDR3 sequence is 16 residues long. Germline CDR1 reads DFQATT; CDR2 reads SNEGSKA (reference sequence). Trimming at V came to 2 bases and at J to 4 bases, leaving 5 bases not matched to a gene. The CDR3 protein is CSARSTSGGDSDTQYF. The CDR3 coding sequence is TGCAGTGCTAGATCGACTAGCGGGGGGGACTCAGATACGCAGTATTTT.

This clonotype has ten or more counts. The CDR3 here is CSASLGHLSSYNEQFF. The DNA of the CDR3 is TGCAGTGCTAGTCTGGGACATCTGAGCTCCTACAATGAGCAGTTCTTC. This rearrangement joins TRBV20-1 to TRBJ2-1, with D perhaps TRBD1 (6 bases). The CDR3 has 16 residues. Trimming pared 3 bases from V and 0 bases from J, leaving 15 bases between. Germline V gives CDR1 DFQATT, CDR2 SNEGSKA (reference sequence).

The sample holds many counts of this clonotype. This chain links TRBV7-3 with TRBJ2-6, with TRBD1 matching over 12 bases. The V gene end was trimmed by 1 base and the J gene end by 0 bases; junction bases not matched to a gene: 1. The germline gives CDR1 SGHTA, CDR2 FQGTGA. The CDR3 extends over 18 amino acids. CDR3 protein: CASSLRGQGASGANVLTF. The CDR3 DNA is TGTGCCAGCAGCTTAAGGGGACAGGGGGCCTCTGGGGCCAACGTCCTGACTTTC.

This clonotype was detected many times. This chain uses TRBV20-1 with TRBJ2-7; 7 positions agree with TRBD2. V lost 6 bases to trimming and J lost 4 bases; unmatched junction nucleotides: 15. The CDR3 length is 15 residues. Germline V gene lookup returns CDR1 DFQATT and CDR2 SNEGSKA (reference sequence). In DNA form, the CDR3 reads TGCAGTGCCTTCGAGGACGGGCTCGGGAGGTACGAGCAGTACTTC. It yields the protein CSAFEDGLGRYEQYF.

This clonotype was counted many times. The chain has TRBV29-1 and TRBJ2-2; D possibly corresponds to TRBD1 (6 bases). CDR3 length: 14 residues. Germline CDR1 reads SQVTM; CDR2 reads ANQGSEA. Trimming removed 6 bases at V and 0 bases at J, with 11 bases between. CDR3 loop: CSVRQATNTGELFF. The CDR3 DNA sequence: TGCAGCGTCCGACAGGCCACGAACACCGGGGAGCTGTTTTTT.

This clonotype was seen many times. The rearrangement uses TRBV20-1 and TRBJ2-5; tentative D call: TRBD1 (7 bases). Trimming removed 2 bases at V and 1 base at J, with 11 bases between. The germline V gene encodes CDR1 DFQATT and CDR2 SNEGSKA (reference sequence). The CDR3 consists of 14 residues. The CDR3 coding sequence is TGCAGTGCTAGACGCGGGACAGCCCAAGAGACCCAGTACTTC. Amino acid sequence: CSARRGTAQETQYF.

The DNA of the CDR3 is TGTGCCAGCAGCTTAGCCCTCTGGGATCCCCTAAACATTCAGTACTTC. Protein sequence: CASSLALWDPLNIQYF. The gene calls are TRBV11-2 and TRBJ2-4, with D unresolved. Germline V lookup: CDR1 SGHAT, CDR2 FQNNGV. The V gene lost 1 base and the J gene lost 6 bases, with 16 bases spanning the gap. CDR3 length equals 16 residues.

CDR3 coding DNA: TGTGCCAGCAGAGAGCCGGGAGGCTATGGCTACACCTTC. It yields the protein CASREPGGYGYTF. The chain employs TRBV12-3 or TRBV12-4 and TRBJ1-2; unclear D gene. Trimming pared 6 bases from V and 4 bases from J, leaving 12 bases between. CDR3 length equals 13 residues.

This clonotype has a count of ten or more. The chain employs TRBV6-6 and TRBJ1-5; no reliable D call. Per germline, CDR1 MNHNY and CDR2 SVGAGI (reference sequence). Trimming took 0 bases from V and 3 from J, leaving 6 bases between them. This CDR3 is 14 amino acids long. Here the CDR3 DNA reads TGTGCCAGCAGTTACTCAGGTTCCAATCAGCCCCAGCATTTT. Its protein is CASSYSGSNQPQHF.

This clonotype was seen repeatedly, ten times or more. The chain is built from TRBV20-1 and TRBJ2-1, with D possibly called TRBD1 or TRBD2 (5 bases each). Germline loops: CDR1 DFQATT, CDR2 SNEGSKA (reference sequence). The CDR3 length is 14 residues. Trimming stripped 1 base from V and 0 bases from J, with 7 bases between. This CDR3 reads CSARGGVSYNEQFF. Here the CDR3 DNA reads TGCAGTGCTAGAGGAGGGGTCTCCTACAATGAGCAGTTCTTC.

Ten or more counts support this clonotype. CDR3: CSASQGASNQPQHF. The CDR3 DNA is TGCAGTGCTAGTCAGGGGGCGAGCAATCAGCCCCAGCATTTT. The chain joins TRBV20-1 to TRBJ1-5; 8 nucleotides match TRBD1. Germline CDR1 reads DFQATT; CDR2 reads SNEGSKA (reference sequence). The CDR3 extends over 14 amino acids. V lost 3 bases to trimming and J lost 1 base; unmatched junction nucleotides: 2.

This clonotype was detected many times. The V and J genes are TRBV20-1 and TRBJ1-5, with D unresolved. The CDR3 contains 12 residues. V lost 6 bases, J lost 4 bases, and 10 bases lay in between. Germline V lookup: CDR1 DFQATT, CDR2 SNEGSKA (reference sequence). CDR3 in amino acids: CSARQLNQPQHF. The DNA for the CDR3 is TGCAGTGCCAGGCAGCTTAATCAGCCCCAGCATTTT.

V gene TRBV10-3 combines with J gene TRBJ2-7; D gene unclear. Deletions cut 4 bases from V and 3 bases from J, with 10 bases between. Germline loops: CDR1 ENHRY, CDR2 SYGVKD. The CDR3 extends over 13 amino acids. CDR3 protein: CAISGQVGYEQYF. The CDR3 DNA is TGTGCCATCAGTGGGCAGGTAGGCTACGAGCAGTACTTC.

The chain recombines TRBV6-5 with TRBJ2-1; 8 bases map to TRBD2. Germline V CDR1 and CDR2: MNHEY, SVGAGI. The CDR3 spans 15 residues. J was trimmed by 4 bases and V by 2 bases; bases with no gene match: 4. CDR3 amino acids: CASSYREGRYNEQFF. In DNA, the CDR3 is TGTGCCAGCAGTTACCGGGAGGGCCGATACAATGAGCAGTTCTTC.

This clonotype was counted many times. The chain uses TRBV7-2 and TRBJ2-5; perhaps TRBD1 as D (6 bases). The CDR3 is 15 residues long. The V end was cut by 5 bases, the J end by 4 bases, with 17 bases between. Germline V gene lookup returns CDR1 SGHTA and CDR2 FQGNSA. In DNA form, the CDR3 reads TGTGCCAGCAGCCTGATGACAGGTCAAGGAGAGACCCAGTACTTC. Protein product: CASSLMTGQGETQYF. The full variable domain, its missing parts supplied by reference TRBV7-2 and TRBJ2-5, is GAGVSQSPSNKVTEKGKDVELRCDPISGHTALYWYRQSLGQGLEFLIYFQGNSAPDKSGLPSDRFSAERTGGSVSTLTIQRTQQEDSAVYLCASSLMTGQGETQYFGPGTRLLVL.

This clonotype appeared many times. The chain joins TRBV7-9 to TRBJ2-7, with 7 bases aligning to TRBD2. CDR1 is SEHNR, CDR2 FQNEAQ, per germline (reference sequence). CDR3 length: 15 amino acids. V shed 5 bases and J 4 bases; nucleotides not matched to a gene: 11. CDR3 residues: CASSPNLGRTYEQYF. CDR3 coding DNA: TGTGCCAGCAGCCCGAACCTCGGGAGGACTTACGAGCAGTACTTC.

This clonotype was detected many times. V gene TRBV7-2 combines with J gene TRBJ1-5; possible D gene TRBD1, 6 bases. V dropped 1 base and J dropped 2 bases, with 12 bases sitting between them. CDR1 is SGHTA, CDR2 FQGNSA, per germline. This CDR3 contains 16 residues. CDR3 protein: CASSLDGGRGNQPQHF. The DNA of the CDR3 is TGTGCCAGCAGCTTAGATGGGGGGCGCGGCAATCAGCCCCAGCATTTT.

The chain joins TRBV20-1 to TRBJ2-3; 10 bases match TRBD2. The CDR3 has 15 amino acids. Per the germline V gene, CDR1 is DFQATT and CDR2 is SNEGSKA (reference sequence). The J segment lost 4 bases and the V segment lost 6 bases, leaving 10 bases of the junction unmatched. The CDR3 region is CSARGLAGDSDTQYF. The CDR3 DNA is TGCAGTGCCAGGGGGCTAGCGGGAGATTCAGATACGCAGTATTTT.

This clonotype has ten or more counts. The chain is built from TRBV12-3 or TRBV12-4 and TRBJ1-2; tentative D call: TRBD1 (5 bases). This CDR3 is 12 amino acids long. V lost 6 bases and J 8 bases, leaving 13 bases between the germline ends. The CDR3 bases are TGTGCCAGCAGCCCAAAGCCAGGGGGCTACACCTTC. Amino acid sequence: CASSPKPGGYTF.

This clonotype was observed at least ten times. J is TRBJ1-3 and V is TRBV12-3 or TRBV12-4; possible D gene TRBD1, 5 bases. Trimming stripped 5 bases from V and 6 bases from J, with 14 bases between. CDR3 length equals 14 residues. CDR3 sequence reads: CASSRDRLENTIYF. The CDR3 region has the DNA TGTGCCAGCAGTCGGGACCGTCTGGAAAACACCATATATTTT.

This chain connects TRBV12-3 or TRBV12-4 to TRBJ2-7; possible D gene TRBD2, 5 bases. This CDR3 has 17 residues. V gave up 6 bases and J gave up 2 bases, with 23 bases separating them. The CDR3 bases are TGTGCCAGCAGCCCTACGGGGTCCAGGTCCCTCACCTACGAGCAGTACTTC. Translating it yields CASSPTGSRSLTYEQYF.

This clonotype was seen a few times. The chain employs TRBV12-3 or TRBV12-4 and TRBJ2-1; 8 bases align to TRBD2. J gave up 0 bases and V 6 bases, and 10 bases lay outside the gene matches. The CDR3 extends over 17 amino acids. The CDR3 loop reads CASSGGERLSSYNEQFF. The DNA of the CDR3 is TGTGCCAGCAGCGGGGGGGAGCGCCTGAGCTCCTACAATGAGCAGTTCTTC.